These T cell receptor beta chains were read from a single sample in a study of T cells in Graves' hyperthyroidism and ophthalmopathy. TCRdb itself ran the multiplex PCR reads through MiXCR, one entry per CDR3 protein. Among 560,000 or so distinct CDR3 sequences listed, just over 45% were seen once. Sample: peripheral blood or thyroid tissue (not recorded which). The receptor source for this set is a woman between 18 and 29 years old with Graves' hyperthyroidism. CDR3s include the opening cysteine and the closing phenylalanine or tryptophan. D genes are given only for firm matches. Rows may omit the clone size; those that give it use once, few, many or a size class.

j_call | d_call | clone_size | v_call | cdr3_nt | cdr3_aa
TRBJ1-6 | TRBD1 | many | TRBV7-2 | TGTGCCAGCAGCTCCCGGGACAGTAATTCACCCCTCCACTTT | CASSSRDSNSPLHF
TRBJ1-1 | NA | many | TRBV20-1 | TGCAGTGCAGAGGACAGATCCGAAGCTTTCTTT | CSAEDRSEAFF
TRBJ2-7 | NA | few | TRBV12-3/TRBV12-4 | TGTGCCAGCAGTTTCATCAGGGGAGGGGAGCAGTACTTC | CASSFIRGGEQYF
TRBJ1-2 | NA | NA | TRBV2 | TGTGCCAGCAGGCCCAGGGGCCGCTATGGCTACACCTTC | CASRPRGRYGYTF
TRBJ1-2 | NA | NA | TRBV2 | TGTGCCAGCAGTGAAGTAGGGATTACCTATGGCTACACCTTC | CASSEVGITYGYTF
TRBJ1-3 | TRBD1 | NA | TRBV2 | TGTGCCAGCAGTGAAGAATCAGGGGGATATTACACCATATATTTT | CASSEESGGYYTIYF
TRBJ1-4 | NA | NA | TRBV5-2 | TGTGCCAGCAACGAACAGACTGCAACTAATGAAAAACTGTTTTTT | CASNEQTATNEKLFF
TRBJ1-5 | NA | many | TRBV7-9 | TGTGCCAGCAGCTTAGTTTCCGCAGGATCCCATCAGCCCCAGCATTTT | CASSLVSAGSHQPQHF
TRBJ1-5 | TRBD1 | NA | TRBV7-2 | TGTGCCAGCAGCTTATCGACAGGGCGCGCCAATCAGCCCCAGCATTTT | CASSLSTGRANQPQHF
TRBJ1-1 | NA | NA | TRBV7-9 | TGTGCCAGCAGCCAGCCTCCGGGGAACACTGAAGCTTTCTTT | CASSQPPGNTEAFF
TRBJ2-7 | TRBD1 | NA | TRBV29-1 | TGCAGCGTTGTAACGGGACAGCTGCCCTACGAGCAGTACTTC | CSVVTGQLPYEQYF
TRBJ1-5 | NA | many | TRBV25-1 | TGTGCCAGCACGAGGGTAGCAAATCAGCCCCAGCATTTT | CASTRVANQPQHF
TRBJ1-4 | NA | NA | TRBV25-1 | TGTGCCAGCTGGACAGCCTCGGGGGGTGAAAAACTGTTTTTT | CASWTASGGEKLFF
TRBJ1-2 | NA | many | TRBV2 | TGTGCCAGCAGTGGAGGGACGGCCTATGGCTACACCTTC | CASSGGTAYGYTF
TRBJ2-2 | NA | NA | TRBV12-3/TRBV12-4 | TGTGCCAGCAGTCCCGACACCCTCGGCGGGGAGCTGTTTTTT | CASSPDTLGGELFF
TRBJ2-6 | NA | few | TRBV2 | TGTGCCAGCAGTGTCCTCCCGGGAGCTCGGGCAGCTGGGGCCAACGTCCTGACTTTC | CASSVLPGARAAGANVLTF
TRBJ2-2 | NA | few | TRBV2 | TGCGCCAGCAGTTCGAACCGGGACACGGGAAACACCGGGGAGCTGTTTTTT | CASSSNRDTGNTGELFF
TRBJ1-3 | NA | many | TRBV7-9 | TGTGCCAGCAGCGCCCCTGGTCACGGAAACACCATATATTTT | CASSAPGHGNTIYF
TRBJ1-2 | NA | NA | TRBV15 | TGTGCCACCAGCAGGGGCCTGGGGTCCGGCTACACCTTC | CATSRGLGSGYTF
TRBJ1-4 | TRBD1 | few | TRBV7-2 | TGTGCCAGCAGCCCGACAGGGTTGAGGGAAAAACTGTTTTTT | CASSPTGLREKLFF
TRBJ2-5 | NA | NA | TRBV7-9 | TGTGCCAACAGCTTCGGGGGGCGGGAAGAGACCCAGTACTTC | CANSFGGREETQYF
TRBJ2-7 | TRBD2 | few | TRBV7-9 | TGTGCCAGCAGCCCCGGGGCGGGAGGCGAGCAGTACTTC | CASSPGAGGEQYF
TRBJ2-7 | TRBD2 | NA | TRBV6-6 | TGTGCCAGCAGTAGAAATCCGGGACTAGCGTCCTACGAGCAGTACTTC | CASSRNPGLASYEQYF
TRBJ2-7 | TRBD1 | NA | TRBV20-1 | TGCAGTGCTCTTCAGACAGGGAACTACGAGCAGTACTTC | CSALQTGNYEQYF
TRBJ1-5 | NA | NA | TRBV20-1 | TGCAGTGCTAGAGAGGGGGGACCGATCAATCAGCCCCAGCATTTT | CSAREGGPINQPQHF
TRBJ1-2 | NA | NA | TRBV7-9 | TGTGCCAGCAGCCAAGGGAGGACAACTTATGGCTACACCTTC | CASSQGRTTYGYTF
TRBJ2-7 | NA | NA | TRBV7-2 | TGTGCCAGCAGCTTGGGGGAATCTCTAGCTGTCTCCTACGAGCAGTACTTC | CASSLGESLAVSYEQYF
TRBJ1-1 | NA | NA | TRBV6-5 | TGTGCCAGCAGTTACCTTACAGGGAACGCGAACACTGAAGCTTTCTTT | CASSYLTGNANTEAFF
TRBJ1-2 | NA | NA | TRBV10-1 | TGCGCCAGCAGGTACAAAATGCAGGTTGACTATGGCTACACCTTC | CASRYKMQVDYGYTF
TRBJ2-6 | NA | few | TRBV5-1 | TGCGCCAGCCGGGACACGGCCGACTCTGGGGCCAACGTCCTGACTTTC | CASRDTADSGANVLTF
TRBJ1-2 | NA | few | TRBV7-9 | TGCGCCAGCAGCCAAGTAAACGGTTTTAATGGCTACACCTTC | CASSQVNGFNGYTF
TRBJ2-7 | TRBD2 | NA | TRBV7-2 | TGTGCCAGCAGCTTAGCCCGGGGACTAGCAGTCTCCTACGAGCAGTACTTC | CASSLARGLAVSYEQYF
TRBJ2-1 | NA | NA | TRBV7-2 | TGTGCCAGCAGCTCTCTAGGGGTCGCCGGGGAGCAGTTCTTC | CASSSLGVAGEQFF
TRBJ1-1 | NA | few | TRBV20-1 | TGCAGTGCTATAACCCCCAGGGAGGCTGAAGCTTTCTTT | CSAITPREAEAFF
TRBJ2-5 | NA | NA | TRBV29-1 | TGCAGTCCCTGGAGTCGAGAGACCCAGTACTTC | CSPWSRETQYF
TRBJ2-2 | NA | few | TRBV24-1 | TGTGCCACCAGTGATAATAGGGGTGACACCGGGGAGCTGTTTTTT | CATSDNRGDTGELFF
TRBJ2-7 | NA | NA | TRBV6-1 | TGTGCCAGCAGTCAATTGGTAGACTACGAGCAGTACTTC | CASSQLVDYEQYF